Detailed here is one T cell receptor beta chain. CDR1 is MNHEY, CDR2 SMNVEV, per germline (reference sequence). This CDR3 is built from 17 residues. Trimming took 4 bases from V and 0 from J, leaving 19 bases between them. Sequenced by immunoSEQ multiplex PCR; TCRdb stores in-frame clones only, minus some. The sample lists approximately 490,000 clones, 75% to 80% occurring once. This specimen comes from a study of shared T cell receptors in the human thymus. These data are also associated with another study on human thymus T cells. That paper notes: Surgeons resected thymus tissue during corrective heart surgery. Highly overlapping thymic repertoires among unrelated individuals were reported in related research.

This TCR was sampled from a boy in the first two years of life with a congenital heart defect. The chain combines TRBV27 with TRBJ2-7; no clear D. The sequenced sample consisted of thymocytes. CDR3: CASSSARTALSSYEQYF. The CDR3 nucleotides are TGTGCCAGCAGTTCGGCTCGTACAGCATTATCCTCCTACGAGCAGTACTTC.